This is a list of T cell receptor beta chains from one sample in a study of human T cells and chemical hapten exposure. TCRdb used MiXCR to reprocess the RACE reads, holding one entry per CDR3 protein. The sample carries 75,000 to 95,000 distinct CDR3 sequences, 11% recorded once. This specimen was whole blood, taken in connection with sensitization to the hapten diphenylcyclopropenone (DPC). These receptors originate from a man in his forties with alopecia areata. Some clones in this sample may be carry-over from other donors' samples. Each CDR3 is given with its conserved first and last residue. Each record gives: V gene, clone size, D gene, J gene, CDR3 DNA, CDR3 protein. D genes are given only for firm matches. The listing skips clone size in some rows; elsewhere it reads once, few, many or a size class.

V gene: TRBV6-5; clone size: NA; D gene: NA; J gene: TRBJ1-6; CDR3 DNA: TGTGCCAGCAACCCACAGGGAGATAATTCACCCCTCCACTTT; CDR3 protein: CASNPQGDNSPLHF
V gene: TRBV7-2; clone size: NA; D gene: NA; J gene: TRBJ2-7; CDR3 DNA: TGTGCCAGCAGCTTAGAACAGGGTTACGAGCAGTACTTC; CDR3 protein: CASSLEQGYEQYF
V gene: TRBV6-1; clone size: NA; D gene: NA; J gene: TRBJ2-3; CDR3 DNA: TGTGCCAGCATTGGGTCCGGCACAGATACGCAGTATTTT; CDR3 protein: CASIGSGTDTQYF
V gene: TRBV5-1; clone size: NA; D gene: TRBD2; J gene: TRBJ2-4; CDR3 DNA: TGCGCCAGCAGCTTGATAAGCGGGAGGTTAGAAAACATTCAGTACTTC; CDR3 protein: CASSLISGRLENIQYF
V gene: TRBV6-2/TRBV6-3; clone size: many; D gene: TRBD1; J gene: TRBJ1-1; CDR3 DNA: TGTGCCAGCAGCCGAGACAGGGGGGCGATTTTGGACACTGAAGCTTTCTTT; CDR3 protein: CASSRDRGAILDTEAFF
V gene: TRBV20-1; clone size: many; D gene: NA; J gene: TRBJ2-5; CDR3 DNA: TGCAGTGCCGCACCGGGACTCCACCAAGAGACCCAGTACTTC; CDR3 protein: CSAAPGLHQETQYF
V gene: TRBV20-1; clone size: many; D gene: NA; J gene: TRBJ2-7; CDR3 DNA: TGCAGTGCCATCCGGCCCTCGATCCACGAGCAGTACTTC; CDR3 protein: CSAIRPSIHEQYF
V gene: TRBV29-1; clone size: few; D gene: NA; J gene: TRBJ2-4; CDR3 DNA: TGCAGCGCTGCTTCCCTTAAGGCCAAAAACATTCAGTACTTC; CDR3 protein: CSAASLKAKNIQYF
V gene: TRBV6-5; clone size: few; D gene: NA; J gene: TRBJ1-6; CDR3 DNA: TGTGCCAGCAGTACCTCGTCGGAGGCACCCCTCCACTTT; CDR3 protein: CASSTSSEAPLHF
V gene: TRBV2; clone size: NA; D gene: NA; J gene: TRBJ2-3; CDR3 DNA: TGTGCCAGCAGGAAGACAGGCTTGGGGACAGATACGCAGTATTTT; CDR3 protein: CASRKTGLGTDTQYF
V gene: TRBV6-2/TRBV6-3; clone size: many; D gene: TRBD2; J gene: TRBJ2-3; CDR3 DNA: TGTGCCAGCAGTTACTCGACTAGCGGCAGCACAGATACGCAGTATTTT; CDR3 protein: CASSYSTSGSTDTQYF
V gene: TRBV29-1; clone size: few; D gene: NA; J gene: TRBJ1-1; CDR3 DNA: TGCAGCGTTGAGCCCTCCTACACTGAAGCTTTCTTT; CDR3 protein: CSVEPSYTEAFF
V gene: TRBV5-1; clone size: NA; D gene: NA; J gene: TRBJ2-7; CDR3 DNA: TGCGCCAGCAGCCTAGAGGGATACCACGAGCAGTACTTC; CDR3 protein: CASSLEGYHEQYF